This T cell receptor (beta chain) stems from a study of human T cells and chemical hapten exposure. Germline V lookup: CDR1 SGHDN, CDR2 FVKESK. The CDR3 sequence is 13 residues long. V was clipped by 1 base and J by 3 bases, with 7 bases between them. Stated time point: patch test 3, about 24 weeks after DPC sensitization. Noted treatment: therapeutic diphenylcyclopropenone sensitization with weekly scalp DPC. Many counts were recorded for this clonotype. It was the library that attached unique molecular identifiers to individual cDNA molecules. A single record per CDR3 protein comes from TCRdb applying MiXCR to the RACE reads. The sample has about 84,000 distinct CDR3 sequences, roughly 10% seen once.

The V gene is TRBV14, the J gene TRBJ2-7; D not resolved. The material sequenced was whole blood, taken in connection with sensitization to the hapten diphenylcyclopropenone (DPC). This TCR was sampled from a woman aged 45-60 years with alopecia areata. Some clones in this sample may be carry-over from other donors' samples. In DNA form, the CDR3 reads TGTGCCAGCAGCCAAGTAACGGGCTACGAGCAGTACTTC. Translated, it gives CASSQVTGYEQYF.